This T cell receptor (beta chain) derives from a study of cytomegalovirus exposure and HLA in healthy donors. Study conclusions and caveats: Exclusion applied to some V segments, including TRBV6-2 and TRBV6-3, as they were indistinguishable.

In the PCR, 60 Vbeta and 13 Jbeta primers were used. Some clones are missing from TCRdb's copy, which holds only in-frame ones; the method was immunoSEQ multiplex PCR. The table records about 61,000 clones, 75% to 85% of them present only once. In the case of this clone: Antigen specificity is unknown.

The CDR3 contains 15 residues. The V gene end was trimmed by 1 base and the J gene end by 10 bases; junction bases not matched to a gene: 12. Germline V gene lookup returns CDR1 GTSNPN and CDR2 SVGIG (reference sequence). This clonotype was obtained from a man aged 50-60 years in good health and CMV-seropositive. The J gene is TRBJ1-2, the V gene TRBV30; 10 positions agree with TRBD1. The specimen was PBMCs. CDR3 protein: CAWSGEWGDRGDYTF. In nucleotides, the CDR3 is TGTGCCTGGAGTGGGGAGTGGGGGGACAGGGGCGACTACACCTTC.